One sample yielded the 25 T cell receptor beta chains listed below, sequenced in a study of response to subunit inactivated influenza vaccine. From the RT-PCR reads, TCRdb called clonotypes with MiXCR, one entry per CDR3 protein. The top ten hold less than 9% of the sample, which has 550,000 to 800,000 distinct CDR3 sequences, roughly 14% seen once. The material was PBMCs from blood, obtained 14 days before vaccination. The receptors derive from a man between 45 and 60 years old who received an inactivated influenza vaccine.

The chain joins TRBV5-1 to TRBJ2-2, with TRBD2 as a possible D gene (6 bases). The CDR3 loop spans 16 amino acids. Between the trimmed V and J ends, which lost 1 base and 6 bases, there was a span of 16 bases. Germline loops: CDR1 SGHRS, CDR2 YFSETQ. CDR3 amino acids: CASSLWDSRRSGELFF. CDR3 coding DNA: TGCGCCAGCAGCTTGTGGGACTCAAGAAGGTCCGGGGAGCTGTTTTTT.

CDR3 nucleotides: TGTGCCAGCAGCGCAACAGGGTTGACAGATACGCAGTATTTT. Amino acids: CASSATGLTDTQYF. This chain uses TRBV6-2 or TRBV6-3 with TRBJ2-3; TRBD1 might be the D (6 bases). CDR1 and CDR2 from the germline V gene are MNHEY and SVGEGT. The CDR3 totals 14 residues. The germline V and J ends were trimmed by 6 bases and 3 bases, with 13 bases remaining between them.

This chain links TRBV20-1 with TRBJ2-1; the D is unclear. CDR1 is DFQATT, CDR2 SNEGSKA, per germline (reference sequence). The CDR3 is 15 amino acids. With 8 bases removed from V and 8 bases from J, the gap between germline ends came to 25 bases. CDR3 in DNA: TGCAGTCTGTGGTTGGTGAGGTCTAATGTGGATGAGCAGTTCTTC. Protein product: CSLWLVRSNVDEQFF.

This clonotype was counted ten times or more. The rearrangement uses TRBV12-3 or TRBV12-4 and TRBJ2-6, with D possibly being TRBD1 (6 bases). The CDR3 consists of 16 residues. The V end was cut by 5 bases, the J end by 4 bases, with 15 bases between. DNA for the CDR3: TGTGCCAGCAGTACCACAACAGGGCCCGGGGCCAACGTCCTGACTTTC. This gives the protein CASSTTTGPGANVLTF.

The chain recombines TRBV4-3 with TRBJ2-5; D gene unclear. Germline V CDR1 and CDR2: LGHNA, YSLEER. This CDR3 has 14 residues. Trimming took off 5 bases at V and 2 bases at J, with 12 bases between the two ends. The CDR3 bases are TGCGCCAGCAGCTCTCGGTCCTTTCAAGAGACCCAGTACTTC. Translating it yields CASSSRSFQETQYF.

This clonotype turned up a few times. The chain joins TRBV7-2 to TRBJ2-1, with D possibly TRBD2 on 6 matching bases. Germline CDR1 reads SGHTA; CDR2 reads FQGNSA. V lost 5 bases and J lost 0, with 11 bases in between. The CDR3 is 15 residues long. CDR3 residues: CASSTGTFSYNEQFF. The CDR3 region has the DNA TGTGCCAGCAGCACCGGGACTTTCTCCTACAATGAGCAGTTCTTC.

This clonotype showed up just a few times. The CDR3 region is CASSVGQGTQYF. The CDR3 DNA is TGTGCCAGCAGCGTGGGTCAGGGTACGCAGTATTTT. The V and J genes are TRBV9 and TRBJ2-3, with D possibly matching TRBD1 (5 bases). CDR1 is SGDLS, CDR2 YYNGEE, per germline. The CDR3 is made up of 12 amino acids. V shed 2 bases and J shed 8 bases, with 9 bases lying between them.

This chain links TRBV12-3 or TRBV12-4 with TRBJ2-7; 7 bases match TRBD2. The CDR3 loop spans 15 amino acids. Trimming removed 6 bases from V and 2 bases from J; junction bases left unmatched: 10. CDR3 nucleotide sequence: TGTGCCAGCAGCCTAGGACTAGTGCGCACCTACGAGCAGTACTTC. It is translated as CASSLGLVRTYEQYF.

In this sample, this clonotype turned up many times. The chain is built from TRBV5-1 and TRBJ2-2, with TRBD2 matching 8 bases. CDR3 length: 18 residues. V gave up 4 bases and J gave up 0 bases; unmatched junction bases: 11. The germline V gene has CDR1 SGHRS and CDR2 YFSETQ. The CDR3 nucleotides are TGCGCCAGCAGCCCCTCACGGGGGGGGCGGCCGAACACCGGGGAGCTGTTTTTT. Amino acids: CASSPSRGGRPNTGELFF.

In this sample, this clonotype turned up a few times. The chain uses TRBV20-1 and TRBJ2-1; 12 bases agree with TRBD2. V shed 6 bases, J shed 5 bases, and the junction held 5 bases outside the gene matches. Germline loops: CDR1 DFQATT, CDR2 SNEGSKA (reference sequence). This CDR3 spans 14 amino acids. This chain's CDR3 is CSAPSGGAHNEQFF. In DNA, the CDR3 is TGCAGTGCCCCTAGCGGGGGGGCCCACAATGAGCAGTTCTTC.

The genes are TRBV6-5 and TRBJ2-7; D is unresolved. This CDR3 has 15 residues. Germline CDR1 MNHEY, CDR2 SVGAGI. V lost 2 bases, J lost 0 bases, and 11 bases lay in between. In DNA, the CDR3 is TGTGCCAGCAGTTACCTGTCGGCCGGCTCCTACGAGCAGTACTTC. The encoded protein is CASSYLSAGSYEQYF.

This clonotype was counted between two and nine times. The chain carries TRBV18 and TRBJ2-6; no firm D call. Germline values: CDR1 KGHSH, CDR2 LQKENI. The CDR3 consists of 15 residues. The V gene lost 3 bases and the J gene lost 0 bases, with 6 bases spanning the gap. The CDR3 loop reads CASSPSVSGANVLTF. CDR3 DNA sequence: TGTGCCAGCTCACCCTCAGTCTCTGGGGCCAACGTCCTGACTTTC. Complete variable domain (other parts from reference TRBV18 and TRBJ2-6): NAGVMQNPRHLVRRRGQEARLRCSPMKGHSHVYWYRQLPEEGLKFMVYLQKENIIDESGMPKERFSAEFPKEGPSILRIQQVVRGDSAAYFCASSPSVSGANVLTFGAGSRLTVL.

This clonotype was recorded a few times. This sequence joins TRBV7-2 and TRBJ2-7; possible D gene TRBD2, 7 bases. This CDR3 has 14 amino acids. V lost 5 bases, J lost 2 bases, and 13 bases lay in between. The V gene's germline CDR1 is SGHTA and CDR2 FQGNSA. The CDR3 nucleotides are TGTGCCAGCAGCCATAGGGGGGGAGCCTACGAGCAGTACTTC. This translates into CASSHRGGAYEQYF. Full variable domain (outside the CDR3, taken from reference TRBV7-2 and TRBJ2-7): GAGVSQSPSNKVTEKGKDVELRCDPISGHTALYWYRQSLGQGLEFLIYFQGNSAPDKSGLPSDRFSAERTGGSVSTLTIQRTQQEDSAVYLCASSHRGGAYEQYFGPGTRLTVT.

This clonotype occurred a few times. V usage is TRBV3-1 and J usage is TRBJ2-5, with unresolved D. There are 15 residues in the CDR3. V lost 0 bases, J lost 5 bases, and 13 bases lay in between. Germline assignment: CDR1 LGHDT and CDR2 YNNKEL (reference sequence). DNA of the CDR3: TGTGCCAGCAGCCAAGAGTATCTCGGTGGTGAGACCCAGTACTTC. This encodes CASSQEYLGGETQYF.

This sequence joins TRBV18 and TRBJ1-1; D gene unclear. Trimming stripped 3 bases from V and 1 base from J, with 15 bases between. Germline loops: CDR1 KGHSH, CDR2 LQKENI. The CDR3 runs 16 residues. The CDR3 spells CASSPSGTARNTEAFF. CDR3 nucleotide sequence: TGTGCCAGCTCACCCTCGGGCACGGCTAGGAACACTGAAGCTTTCTTT.

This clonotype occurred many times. The chain's CDR3 is CATSDLYGYGYTF. The CDR3 DNA sequence: TGTGCCACCAGTGATTTGTACGGGTATGGCTACACCTTC. The chain joins TRBV24-1 to TRBJ1-2; D uncertain. V dropped 0 bases and J dropped 5 bases, with 6 bases sitting between them. The CDR3 has 13 residues. CDR1 KGHDR and CDR2 SFDVKD come from the germline V gene.

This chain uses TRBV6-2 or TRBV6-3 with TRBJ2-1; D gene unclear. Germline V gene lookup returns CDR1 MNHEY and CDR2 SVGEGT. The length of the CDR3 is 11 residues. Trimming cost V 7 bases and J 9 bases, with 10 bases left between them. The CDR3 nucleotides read TGTGCCAGCACTCACAAGGGTGAGCAGTTCTTC. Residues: CASTHKGEQFF.

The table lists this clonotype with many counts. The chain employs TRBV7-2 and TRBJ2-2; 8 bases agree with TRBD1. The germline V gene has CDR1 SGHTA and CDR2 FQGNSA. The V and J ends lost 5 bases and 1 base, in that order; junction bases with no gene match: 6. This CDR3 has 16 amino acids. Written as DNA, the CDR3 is TGTGCCAGCAGCCGAGGACAGGGACTGAACACCGGGGAGCTGTTTTTT. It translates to CASSRGQGLNTGELFF. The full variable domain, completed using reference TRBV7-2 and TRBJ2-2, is GAGVSQSPSNKVTEKGKDVELRCDPISGHTALYWYRQSLGQGLEFLIYFQGNSAPDKSGLPSDRFSAERTGGSVSTLTIQRTQQEDSAVYLCASSRGQGLNTGELFFGEGSRLTVL.

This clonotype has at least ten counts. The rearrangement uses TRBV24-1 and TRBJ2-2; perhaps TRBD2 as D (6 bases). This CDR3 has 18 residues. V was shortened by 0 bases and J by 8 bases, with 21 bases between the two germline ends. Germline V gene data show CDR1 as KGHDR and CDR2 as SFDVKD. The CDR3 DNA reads TGTGCCACCAGTGATTTGACTTCCGGGAGCTTGACAAGGGGGGAGCTGTTTTTT. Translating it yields CATSDLTSGSLTRGELFF.

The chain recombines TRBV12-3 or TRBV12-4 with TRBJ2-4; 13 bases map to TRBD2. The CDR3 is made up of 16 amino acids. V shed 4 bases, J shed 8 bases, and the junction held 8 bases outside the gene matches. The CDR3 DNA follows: TGTGCCAGCAGTTCGGGACTAGCGGGGCCCCTAGACATTCAGTACTTC. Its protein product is CASSSGLAGPLDIQYF.

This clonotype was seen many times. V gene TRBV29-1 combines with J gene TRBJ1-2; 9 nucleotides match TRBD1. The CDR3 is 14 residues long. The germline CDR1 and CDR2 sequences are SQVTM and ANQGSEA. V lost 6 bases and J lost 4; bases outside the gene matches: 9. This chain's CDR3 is CSVPRQGGSYGYTF. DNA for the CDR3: TGCAGCGTACCCAGACAGGGGGGTAGCTATGGCTACACCTTC.

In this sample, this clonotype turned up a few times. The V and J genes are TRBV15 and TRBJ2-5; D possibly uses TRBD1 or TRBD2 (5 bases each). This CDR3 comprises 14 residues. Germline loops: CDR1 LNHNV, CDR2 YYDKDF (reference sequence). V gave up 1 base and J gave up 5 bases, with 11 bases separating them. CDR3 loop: CATSRGDPWETQYF. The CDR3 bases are TGTGCCACCAGCAGAGGGGACCCATGGGAGACCCAGTACTTC. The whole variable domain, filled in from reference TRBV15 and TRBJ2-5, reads DAMVIQNPRYQVTQFGKPVTLSCSQTLNHNVMYWYQQKSSQAPKLLFHYYDKDFNNEADTPDNFQSRRPNTSFCFLDIRSPGLGDTAMYLCATSRGDPWETQYFGPGTRLLVL.

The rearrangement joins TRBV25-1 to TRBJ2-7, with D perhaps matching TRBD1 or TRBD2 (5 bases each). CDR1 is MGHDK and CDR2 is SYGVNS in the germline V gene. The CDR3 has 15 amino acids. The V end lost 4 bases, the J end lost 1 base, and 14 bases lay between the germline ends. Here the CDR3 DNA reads TGTGCCAGCAGTGCGGGACCGCTAAATTCCTACGAGCAGTACTTC. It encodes CASSAGPLNSYEQYF.

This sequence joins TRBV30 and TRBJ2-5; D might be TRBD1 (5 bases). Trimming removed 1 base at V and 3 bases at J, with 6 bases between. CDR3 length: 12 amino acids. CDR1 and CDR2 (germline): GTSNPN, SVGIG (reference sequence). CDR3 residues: CAWSGQKETQYF. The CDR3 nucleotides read TGTGCCTGGAGTGGACAGAAAGAGACCCAGTACTTC.

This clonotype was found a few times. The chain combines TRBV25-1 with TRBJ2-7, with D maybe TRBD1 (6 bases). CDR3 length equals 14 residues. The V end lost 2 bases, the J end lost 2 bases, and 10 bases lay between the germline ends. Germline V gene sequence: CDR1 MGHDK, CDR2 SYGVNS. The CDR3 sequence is CASSEQGRTYEQYF. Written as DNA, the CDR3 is TGTGCCAGCAGTGAACAGGGGCGTACCTACGAGCAGTACTTC.